This T cell receptor beta chain was captured in a study of beta chain features in type 1 diabetes. Expressed TCRB transcripts got sequenced, as all isolated RNA was reverse transcribed. Clones were read by immunoSEQ multiplex PCR, and TCRdb kept only the in-frame ones, dropping some. The sample lists hundreds of thousands of clones, approximately 8.2% seen once, with around 0.45% in the top ten. This CDR3 comprises 14 residues. V was pared by 1 base and J by 5 bases, with 11 bases between. Germline CDR1 SGHTA, CDR2 FQGNSA. The chain couples TRBV7-2 to TRBJ2-5; D remains unclear. The sample taken for sequencing was central memory CD4+ T cells from blood. The receptor comes from a young woman in good health. CDR3 in DNA: TGTGCCAGCAGCTTAGGTTGGGGTTGGGAGACCCAGTACTTC. The encoded protein is CASSLGWGWETQYF.